A single sample is the source of the 10 T cell receptor beta chains below, sequenced in a study of T cells after yellow fever vaccination. TCRdb fed the 5' RACE reads into MiXCR, producing one record per CDR3 protein. The repertoire holds roughly 500,000 distinct CDR3 sequences, with 15% to 20% as singletons. This material consisted of PBMCs, taken 15 days after the yellow fever booster vaccination. The origin of the receptors is a man aged 25 to 45 who received the YFV17D yellow fever vaccine.

The chain recombines TRBV9 with TRBJ2-5; unclear D gene. The CDR3 runs to 13 residues. Per germline, CDR1 SGDLS and CDR2 YYNGEE. Trimming removed 2 bases from V and 1 base from J, with 6 bases in between. Here the CDR3 reads CASSVHSQETQYF. CDR3 DNA sequence: TGTGCCAGCAGCGTCCACAGCCAAGAGACCCAGTACTTC.

This clonotype was counted only a few times. The J gene is TRBJ2-5, the V gene TRBV5-5; D is ambiguous. The CDR3 consists of 14 residues. V gave up 1 base and J gave up 3 bases, with 10 bases separating them. Germline assignment: CDR1 SGHKS and CDR2 YYEKEE (reference sequence). The CDR3 here is CASSLRAAKETQYF. Written as DNA, the CDR3 is TGTGCCAGCAGCTTGAGGGCGGCTAAAGAGACCCAGTACTTC.

V and J are TRBV20-1 and TRBJ2-1, with D perhaps TRBD1 or TRBD2 (6 bases each). This CDR3 spans 13 amino acids. Trimming took 6 bases from V and 14 from J, leaving 23 bases between them. The germline gives CDR1 DFQATT, CDR2 SNEGSKA (reference sequence). The CDR3 region has the DNA TGCAGTGCGACCGAAGGGGGAGGCTTGGCCGAGTTCTTC. This codes for CSATEGGGLAEFF.

The chain links TRBV5-4 to TRBJ2-2; unclear D gene. The V gene lost 4 bases and the J gene lost 4 bases, with 17 bases spanning the gap. This CDR3 contains 16 residues. Germline lookup yields CDR1 SGHNT and CDR2 YYREEE (reference sequence). The CDR3 reads CASSPLHGSVTGELFF. CDR3 in DNA: TGTGCCAGCAGCCCCCTACACGGGTCTGTCACCGGGGAGCTGTTTTTT.

This clonotype was counted between two and nine times. The V and J genes are TRBV6-1 and TRBJ2-1; a weak D match, TRBD2 (5 bases). Trimming cost V 6 bases and J 0 bases, with 9 bases left between them. The CDR3 extends over 14 amino acids. Germline lookup yields CDR1 MNHNS and CDR2 SASEGT. CDR3 nucleotide sequence: TGTGCCAGCAGAGCCGAGGGCTCCTACAATGAGCAGTTCTTC. Residues: CASRAEGSYNEQFF.

The gene calls are TRBV20-1 and TRBJ2-1; 10 bases line up with TRBD2. This CDR3 contains 15 residues. The V and J ends lost 5 bases and 3 bases, in that order; junction bases with no gene match: 7. Germline assignment: CDR1 DFQATT and CDR2 SNEGSKA (reference sequence). Here the CDR3 DNA reads TGCAGTGCTCCTAGCGGGGGCTACCTCTACAATGAGCAGTTCTTC. Its protein product is CSAPSGGYLYNEQFF.

This clonotype was counted only a few times. J is TRBJ2-3 and V is TRBV7-8; D not certain. V lost 5 bases and J 2 bases, leaving 11 bases between the germline ends. CDR1 and CDR2 from the germline V gene are SGHVS and FQNEAQ. The CDR3 spans 14 residues. The CDR3 DNA sequence: TGTGCCAGCAGCCACACGGAGAACACAGATACGCAGTATTTT. The encoded protein is CASSHTENTDTQYF.

The chain has TRBV30 and TRBJ2-5, with 7 bases lining up with TRBD2. This CDR3 spans 12 amino acids. Per the germline V gene, CDR1 is GTSNPN and CDR2 is SVGIG (reference sequence). Trimming cost V 4 bases and J 4 bases; bases outside gene matches: 3. The CDR3 is CAWNRGVETQYF. CDR3 coding DNA: TGTGCCTGGAATCGGGGGGTAGAGACCCAGTACTTC.

The table lists this clonotype with many counts. V is TRBV5-1 and J is TRBJ1-1; D ambiguous. Per the germline V gene, CDR1 is SGHRS and CDR2 is YFSETQ. Trimming cost V 5 bases and J 3 bases, with 14 bases left between them. This CDR3 is 14 amino acids long. CDR3 sequence (DNA): TGCGCCAGCAGTTCAAGGGCGGGAGACACTGAAGCTTTCTTT. Its translation is CASSSRAGDTEAFF. Full variable domain (missing parts from reference TRBV5-1 and TRBJ1-1): KAGVTQTPRYLIKTRGQQVTLSCSPISGHRSVSWYQQTPGQGLQFLFEYFSETQRNKGNFPGRFSGRQFSNSRSEMNVSTLELGDSALYLCASSSRAGDTEAFFGQGTRLTVV.

This chain connects TRBV29-1 to TRBJ1-2; no clear D gene. The CDR3 is 10 amino acids. Germline V CDR1 and CDR2: SQVTM, ANQGSEA. Trimming stripped 0 bases from V and 8 bases from J, with 4 bases between. CDR3 coding DNA: TGCAGCGTTGAAGAAGGCGGCTACACCTTC. The encoded protein is CSVEEGGYTF.